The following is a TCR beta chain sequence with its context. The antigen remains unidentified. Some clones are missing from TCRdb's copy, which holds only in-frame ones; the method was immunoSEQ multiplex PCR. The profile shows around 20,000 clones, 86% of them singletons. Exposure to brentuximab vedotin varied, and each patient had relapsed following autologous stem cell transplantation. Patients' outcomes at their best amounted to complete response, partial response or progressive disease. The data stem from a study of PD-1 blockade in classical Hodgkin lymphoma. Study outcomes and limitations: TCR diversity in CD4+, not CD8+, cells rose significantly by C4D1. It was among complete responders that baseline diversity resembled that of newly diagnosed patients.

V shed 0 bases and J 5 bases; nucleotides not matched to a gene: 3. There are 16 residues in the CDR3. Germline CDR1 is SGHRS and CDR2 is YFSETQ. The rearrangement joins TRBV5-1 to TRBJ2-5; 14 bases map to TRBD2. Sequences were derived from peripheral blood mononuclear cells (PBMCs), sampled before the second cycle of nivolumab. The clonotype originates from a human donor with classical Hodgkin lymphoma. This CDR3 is CASSLAGLAGVETQYF. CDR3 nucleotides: TGCGCCAGCAGCTTGGCGGGACTAGCGGGGGTGGAGACCCAGTACTTC.